A selection of T cell receptor beta chains follows, all from one sample in a study of vaccination and CD4 T cells after COVID-19. TCRdb reanalysed the PCR reads using MiXCR and keeps one entry per CDR3 protein. The sample contains 10,000 to 15,000 distinct CDR3 sequences, less than 50% of which appear only once. Their antigens are not known. The sample taken for sequencing was CD4+ T cells from blood, cultured in vitro. The origin of the receptors is a human donor who had recovered from COVID-19. Both conserved end residues are part of each CDR3. A D gene is named only where the DNA matches it firmly. Only part of the rows carry a size: once, few, many, or a class if the clone is expanded.

>NA|few|TRBJ1-1|TRBV7-9
CASASTAGTEAFF
TGTGCCAGCGCATCAACTGCGGGCACTGAAGCTTTCTTT
>NA|NA|TRBJ2-2|TRBV7-2
CATPRGGDNTGELFF
TGTGCCACCCCGAGGGGGGGCGACAACACCGGGGAGCTGTTTTTT
>NA|NA|TRBJ2-1|TRBV15
CATSRFSGTRDNEQFF
TGTGCCACCAGCAGATTTTCCGGGACAAGAGACAATGAGCAGTTCTTC
>NA|NA|TRBJ2-7|TRBV15
CATSLAEGYEQYF
TGTGCCACCAGCCTCGCGGAGGGGTACGAGCAGTACTTC
>TRBD1|NA|TRBJ1-2|TRBV20-1
CSARTGAPDGYTF
TGCAGTGCTAGGACAGGGGCTCCGGATGGCTACACCTTC
>NA|NA|TRBJ1-2|TRBV25-1
CASSEYGGAQSYGYTF
TGTGCCAGCAGTGAATATGGGGGGGCTCAGAGCTATGGCTACACCTTC
>NA|NA|TRBJ1-4|TRBV19
CASSEQGSSEKLFF
TGTGCCAGTAGTGAACAGGGCTCAAGTGAAAAACTGTTTTTT
>NA|few|TRBJ1-1|TRBV7-2
CASSLEPRGTEAFF
TGTGCCAGCAGCTTAGAGCCTAGGGGCACTGAAGCTTTCTTT
>NA|NA|TRBJ1-2|TRBV7-8
CASSLGAGNGYTF
TGTGCCAGCAGCTTAGGGGCAGGGAATGGCTACACCTTC
>TRBD2|NA|TRBJ2-7|TRBV7-9
CASSYLAGSGEQYF
TGTGCCAGCAGCTACTTAGCGGGATCGGGCGAGCAGTACTTC
>NA|few|TRBJ1-4|TRBV20-1
CSARRGWGTNEKLFF
TGCAGTGCTAGGAGGGGATGGGGCACTAATGAAAAACTGTTTTTT
>TRBD1|NA|TRBJ1-5|TRBV4-1
CASSQRSPDRAWDQPQHF
TGCGCCAGCAGCCAGAGAAGCCCGGACAGGGCATGGGATCAGCCCCAGCATTTT
>NA|NA|TRBJ2-2|TRBV11-3
CASKGGALTGELFF
TGTGCCAGTAAGGGGGGGGCCCTCACCGGGGAGCTGTTTTTT
>NA|NA|TRBJ1-2|TRBV28
CASSSGIGVNYGYTF
TGTGCCAGCAGCTCCGGGATAGGAGTAAACTATGGCTACACCTTC
>NA|NA|TRBJ1-1|TRBV11-1
CASSRGGGAMNTEAFF
TGTGCCAGCAGCCGTGGAGGGGGGGCCATGAACACTGAAGCTTTCTTT
>NA|NA|TRBJ2-2|TRBV6-5
CASSWGRVDTGELFF
TGTGCCAGCAGTTGGGGGCGCGTTGACACCGGGGAGCTGTTTTTT
>NA|NA|TRBJ2-2|TRBV2
CASSRDGTNTGELFF
TGTGCCAGCAGTCGGGACGGTACGAACACCGGGGAGCTGTTTTTT
>NA|few|TRBJ2-3|TRBV24-1
CATSDKGRADTQYF
TGTGCCACCAGTGATAAGGGTCGCGCAGATACGCAGTATTTT
>NA|NA|TRBJ2-3|TRBV6-5
CASSYSWGTGPDTQYF
TGTGCCAGCAGTTACTCCTGGGGTACCGGTCCAGATACGCAGTATTTT
>NA|few|TRBJ2-5|TRBV2
CASSRSQGWGTQYF
TGTGCCAGCAGTCGGTCGCAGGGCTGGGGGACCCAGTACTTC
>TRBD1|few|TRBJ1-2|TRBV6-1
CASSRDREDGYTF
TGTGCCAGCAGCCGCGACAGGGAAGATGGCTACACCTTC
>TRBD1|NA|TRBJ1-6|TRBV25-1
CASSEVTGGSSPLHF
TGTGCCAGCAGTGAAGTGACAGGGGGCTCATCACCCCTCCACTTT